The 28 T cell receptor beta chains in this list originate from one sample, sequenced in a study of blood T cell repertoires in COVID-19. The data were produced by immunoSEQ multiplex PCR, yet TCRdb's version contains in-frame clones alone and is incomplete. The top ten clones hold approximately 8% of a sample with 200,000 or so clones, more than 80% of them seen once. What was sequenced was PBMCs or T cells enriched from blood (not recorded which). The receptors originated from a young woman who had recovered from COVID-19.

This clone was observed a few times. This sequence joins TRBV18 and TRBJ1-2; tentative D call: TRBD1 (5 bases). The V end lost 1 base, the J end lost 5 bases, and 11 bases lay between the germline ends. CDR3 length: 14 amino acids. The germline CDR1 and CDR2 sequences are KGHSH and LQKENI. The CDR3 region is CASSPQGGEYGYTF. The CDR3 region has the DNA TGTGCCAGCTCACCACAGGGAGGGGAATATGGCTACACCTTC.

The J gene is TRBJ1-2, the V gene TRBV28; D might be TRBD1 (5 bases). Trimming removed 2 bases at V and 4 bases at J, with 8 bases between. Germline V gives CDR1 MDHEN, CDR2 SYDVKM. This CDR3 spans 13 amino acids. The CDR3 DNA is TGTGCCAGCAGTTTAATGACAGTCTATGGCTACACCTTC. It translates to CASSLMTVYGYTF.

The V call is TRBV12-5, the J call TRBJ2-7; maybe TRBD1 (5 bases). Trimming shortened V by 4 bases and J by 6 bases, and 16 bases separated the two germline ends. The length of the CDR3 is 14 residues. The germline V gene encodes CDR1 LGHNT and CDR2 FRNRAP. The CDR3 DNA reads TGTGCTAGTGGTTCCGCTCCAGGGTTGTCCGAGCAGTACTTC. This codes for CASGSAPGLSEQYF.

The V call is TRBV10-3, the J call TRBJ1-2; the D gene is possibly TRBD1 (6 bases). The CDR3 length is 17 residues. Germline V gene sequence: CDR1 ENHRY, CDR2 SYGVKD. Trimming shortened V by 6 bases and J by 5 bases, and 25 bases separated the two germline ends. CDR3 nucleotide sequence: TGTGCCATCAGGGGGAATACCGGGACACCGGAAAATTATGGCTACACCTTC. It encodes CAIRGNTGTPENYGYTF.

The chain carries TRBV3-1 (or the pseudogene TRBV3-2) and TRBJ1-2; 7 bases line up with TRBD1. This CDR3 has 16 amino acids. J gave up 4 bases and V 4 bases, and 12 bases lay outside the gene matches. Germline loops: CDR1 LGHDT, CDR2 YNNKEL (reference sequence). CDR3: CASSLSSHDRVYGYTF. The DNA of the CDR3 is TGTGCCAGCAGCCTATCTTCACACGACAGGGTCTATGGCTACACCTTC.

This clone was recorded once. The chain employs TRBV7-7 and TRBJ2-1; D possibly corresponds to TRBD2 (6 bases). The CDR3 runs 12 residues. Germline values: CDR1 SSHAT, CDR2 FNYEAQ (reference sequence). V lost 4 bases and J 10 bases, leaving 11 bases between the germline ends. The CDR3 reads CASSSEGREQFF. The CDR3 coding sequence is TGTGCCAGCAGCTCGGAGGGGAGGGAGCAGTTCTTC.

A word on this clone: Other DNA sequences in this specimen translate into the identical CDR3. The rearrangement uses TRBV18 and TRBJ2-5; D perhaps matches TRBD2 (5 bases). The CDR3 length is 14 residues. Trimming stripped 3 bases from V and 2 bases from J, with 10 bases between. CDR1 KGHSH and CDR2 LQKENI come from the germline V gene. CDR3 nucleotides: TGTGCCAGCTCACCCGGACGGGATCAAGAGACCCAGTACTTC. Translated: CASSPGRDQETQYF. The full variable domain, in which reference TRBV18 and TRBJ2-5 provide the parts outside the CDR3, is NAGVMQNPRHLVRRRGQEARLRCSPMKGHSHVYWYRQLPEEGLKFMVYLQKENIIDESGMPKERFSAEFPKEGPSILRIQQVVRGDSAAYFCASSPGRDQETQYFGPGTRLLVL.

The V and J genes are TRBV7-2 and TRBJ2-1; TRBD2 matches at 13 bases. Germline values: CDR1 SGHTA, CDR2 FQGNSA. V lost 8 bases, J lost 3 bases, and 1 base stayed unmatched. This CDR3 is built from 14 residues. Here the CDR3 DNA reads TGTGCCAGCGGACTAGCGGGGGTCTACAATGAGCAGTTCTTC. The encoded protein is CASGLAGVYNEQFF. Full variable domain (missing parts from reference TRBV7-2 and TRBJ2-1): GAGVSQSPSNKVTEKGKDVELRCDPISGHTALYWYRQSLGQGLEFLIYFQGNSAPDKSGLPSDRFSAERTGGSVSTLTIQRTQQEDSAVYLCASGLAGVYNEQFFGPGTRLTVL.

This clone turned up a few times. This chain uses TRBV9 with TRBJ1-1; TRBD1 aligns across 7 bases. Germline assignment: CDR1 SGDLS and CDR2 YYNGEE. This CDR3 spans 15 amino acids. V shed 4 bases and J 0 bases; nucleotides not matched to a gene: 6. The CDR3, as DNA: TGTGCCAGCAGCTCGCGGCAGGGGGTGAACACTGAAGCTTTCTTT. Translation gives CASSSRQGVNTEAFF. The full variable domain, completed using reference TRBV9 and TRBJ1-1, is DSGVTQTPKHLITATGQRVTLRCSPRSGDLSVYWYQQSLDQGLQFLIQYYNGEERAKGNILERFSAQQFPDLHSELNLSSLELGDSALYFCASSSRQGVNTEAFFGQGTRLTVV.

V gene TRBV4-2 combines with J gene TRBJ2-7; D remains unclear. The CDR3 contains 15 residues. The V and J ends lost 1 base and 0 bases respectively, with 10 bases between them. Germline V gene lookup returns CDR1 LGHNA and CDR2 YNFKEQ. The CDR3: CASSQGGTGSYEQYF. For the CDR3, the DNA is TGTGCCAGCAGCCAAGGAGGTACTGGCTCCTACGAGCAGTACTTC.

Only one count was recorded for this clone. CDR3 bases: TGTGCCAGCAGCCTAACAGGAAACACCATATATTTT. Its translation is CASSLTGNTIYF. The genes are TRBV3-1 (or the pseudogene TRBV3-2) and TRBJ1-3; D ambiguous. Per the germline V gene, CDR1 is LGHDT and CDR2 is YNNKEL (reference sequence). V shed 4 bases and J shed 4 bases, with 5 bases lying between them. The CDR3 totals 12 residues.

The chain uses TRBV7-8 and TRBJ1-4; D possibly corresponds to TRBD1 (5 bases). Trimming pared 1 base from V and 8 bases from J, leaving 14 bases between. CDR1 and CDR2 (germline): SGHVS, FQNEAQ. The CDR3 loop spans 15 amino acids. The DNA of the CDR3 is TGTGCCAGCAGCTTAGAAGGGGCGGAGGGAGAAAAACTGTTTTTT. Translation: CASSLEGAEGEKLFF.

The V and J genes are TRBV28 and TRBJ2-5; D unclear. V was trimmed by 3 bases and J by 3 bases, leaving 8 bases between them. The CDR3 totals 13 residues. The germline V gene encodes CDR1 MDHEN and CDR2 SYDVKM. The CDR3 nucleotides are TGTGCCAGCAGTTTCGGTGGAGAAGAGACCCAGTACTTC. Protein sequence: CASSFGGEETQYF.

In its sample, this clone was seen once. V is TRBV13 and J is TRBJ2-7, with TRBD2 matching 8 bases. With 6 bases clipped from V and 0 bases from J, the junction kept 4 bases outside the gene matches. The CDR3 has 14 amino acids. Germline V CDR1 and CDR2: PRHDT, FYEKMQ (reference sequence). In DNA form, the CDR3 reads TGTGCCAGCAGTACTCGGGGGGGCTCCTACGAGCAGTACTTC. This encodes CASSTRGGSYEQYF.

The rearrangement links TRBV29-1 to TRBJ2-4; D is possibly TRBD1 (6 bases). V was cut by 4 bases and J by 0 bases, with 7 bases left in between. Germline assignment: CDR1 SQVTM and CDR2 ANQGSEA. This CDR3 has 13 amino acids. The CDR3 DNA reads TGCAGCGTTGGGGGGCTAGCCAAAAACATTCAGTACTTC. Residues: CSVGGLAKNIQYF.

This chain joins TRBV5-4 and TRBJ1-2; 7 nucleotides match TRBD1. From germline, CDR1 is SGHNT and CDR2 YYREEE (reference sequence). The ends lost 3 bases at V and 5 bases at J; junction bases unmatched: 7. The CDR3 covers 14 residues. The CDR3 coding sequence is TGTGCCAGCAGCTCCGGGACAGTTCTTTATGGCTACACCTTC. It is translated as CASSSGTVLYGYTF.

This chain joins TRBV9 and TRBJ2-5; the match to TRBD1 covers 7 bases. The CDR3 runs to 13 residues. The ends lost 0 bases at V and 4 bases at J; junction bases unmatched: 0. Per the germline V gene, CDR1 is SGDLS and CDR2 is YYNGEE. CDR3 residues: CASSVGQGETQYF. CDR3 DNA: TGTGCCAGCAGCGTAGGACAGGGAGAGACCCAGTACTTC.

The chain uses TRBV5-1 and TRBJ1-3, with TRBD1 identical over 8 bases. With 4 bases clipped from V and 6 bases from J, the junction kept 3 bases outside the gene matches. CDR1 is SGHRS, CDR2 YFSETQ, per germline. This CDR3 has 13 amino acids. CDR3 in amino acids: CASSVQGANTIYF. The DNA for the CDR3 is TGCGCCAGCAGCGTTCAGGGGGCAAACACCATATATTTT.

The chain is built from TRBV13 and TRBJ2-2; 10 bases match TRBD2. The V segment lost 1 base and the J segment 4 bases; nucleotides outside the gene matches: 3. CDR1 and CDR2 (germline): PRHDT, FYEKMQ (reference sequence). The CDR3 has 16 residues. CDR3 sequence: CASSLELAGITGELFF. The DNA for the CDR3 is TGTGCCAGCAGCTTAGAACTAGCGGGGATCACCGGGGAGCTGTTTTTT.

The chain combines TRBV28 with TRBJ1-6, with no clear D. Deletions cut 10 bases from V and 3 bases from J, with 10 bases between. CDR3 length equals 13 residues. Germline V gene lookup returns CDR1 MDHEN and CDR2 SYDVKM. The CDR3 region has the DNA TGTGCCATCCGTGGGCTCTATAATTCACCCCTCCACTTT. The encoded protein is CAIRGLYNSPLHF.

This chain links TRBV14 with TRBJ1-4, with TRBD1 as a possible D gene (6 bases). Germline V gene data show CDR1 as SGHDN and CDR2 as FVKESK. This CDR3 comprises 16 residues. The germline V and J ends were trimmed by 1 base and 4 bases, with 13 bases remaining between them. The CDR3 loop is CASSQAFQGINEKLFF. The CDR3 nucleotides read TGTGCCAGCAGCCAAGCCTTTCAGGGGATTAATGAAAAACTGTTTTTT.

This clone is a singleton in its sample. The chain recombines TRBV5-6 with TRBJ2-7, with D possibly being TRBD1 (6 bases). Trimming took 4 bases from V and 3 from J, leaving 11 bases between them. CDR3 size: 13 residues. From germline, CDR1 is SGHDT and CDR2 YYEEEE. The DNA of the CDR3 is TGTGCCAGCAGCGACGCGGACAGCTACGAGCAGTACTTC. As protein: CASSDADSYEQYF.

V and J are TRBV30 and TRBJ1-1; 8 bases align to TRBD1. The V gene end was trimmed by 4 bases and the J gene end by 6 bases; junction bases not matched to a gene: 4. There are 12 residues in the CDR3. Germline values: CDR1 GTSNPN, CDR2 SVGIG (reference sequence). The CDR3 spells CAWTGGLAEAFF. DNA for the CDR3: TGTGCCTGGACAGGGGGCTTGGCTGAAGCTTTCTTT.

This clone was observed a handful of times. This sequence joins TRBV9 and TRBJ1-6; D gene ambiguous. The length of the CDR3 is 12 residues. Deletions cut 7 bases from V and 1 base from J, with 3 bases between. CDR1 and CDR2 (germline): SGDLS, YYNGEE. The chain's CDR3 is CASVSYNSPLHF. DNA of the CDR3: TGTGCCAGCGTATCCTATAATTCACCCCTCCACTTT.

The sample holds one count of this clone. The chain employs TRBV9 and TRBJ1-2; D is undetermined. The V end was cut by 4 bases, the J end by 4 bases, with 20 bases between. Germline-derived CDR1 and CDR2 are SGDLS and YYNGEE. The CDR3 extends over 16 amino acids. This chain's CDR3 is CASSPRETVLGYGYTF. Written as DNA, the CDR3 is TGTGCCAGCAGCCCCCGGGAGACCGTCCTGGGCTATGGCTACACCTTC.

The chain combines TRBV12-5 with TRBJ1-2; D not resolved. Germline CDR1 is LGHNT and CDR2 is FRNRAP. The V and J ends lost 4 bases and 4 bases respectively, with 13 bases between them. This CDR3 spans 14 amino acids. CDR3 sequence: CASGSSGIFYGYTF. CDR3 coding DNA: TGTGCTAGTGGTTCCTCCGGGATTTTCTATGGCTACACCTTC. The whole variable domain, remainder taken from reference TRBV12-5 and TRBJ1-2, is DARVTQTPRHKVTEMGQEVTMRCQPILGHNTVFWYRQTMMQGLELLAYFRNRAPLDDSGMPKDRFSAEMPDATLATLKIQPSEPRDSAVYFCASGSSGIFYGYTFGSGTRLTVV.

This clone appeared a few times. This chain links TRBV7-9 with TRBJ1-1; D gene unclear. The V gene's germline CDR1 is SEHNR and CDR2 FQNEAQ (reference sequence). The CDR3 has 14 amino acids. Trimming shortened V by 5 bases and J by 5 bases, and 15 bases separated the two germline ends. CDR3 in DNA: TGTGCCAGCAGCCGATCCCTCGGAGGGACTGAAGCTTTCTTT. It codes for CASSRSLGGTEAFF.

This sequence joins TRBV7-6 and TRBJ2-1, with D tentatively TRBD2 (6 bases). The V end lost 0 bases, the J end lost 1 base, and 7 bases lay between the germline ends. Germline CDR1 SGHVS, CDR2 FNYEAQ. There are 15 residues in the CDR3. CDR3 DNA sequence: TGTGCCAGCAGCTTAGCGGCGGGGTCCTACAATGAGCAGTTCTTC. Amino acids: CASSLAAGSYNEQFF.